The sequence of this TCR beta chain was determined in a study of vaccination effects on CD4 cells after COVID-19 (dated by TCRdb to 2022 to 2024). General notes on the study: The ViraFEST assay stimulated PBMC with viral peptide pools and then used TCR sequencing to identify antigen-specific CD4+ T cell clonotypes by expansion. Altogether, around eleven COVID-19 convalescent patients and a few SARS-CoV-2-naive healthy vaccine recipients made up the full study. Roughly 2.1 million PBMC per well were cultured in IMDM with 5% human AB serum, 9 to 10 IU/ml IL-2 and gentamicin, plus 10 ug/ml peptides. Cultures from other donors in the study were sequenced with the Oncomine TCR Beta short-read assay on an Illumina iSeq 100. In both COVID-19 convalescent patients and infection-naive vaccine recipients, the study compared SARS-CoV-2 spike-specific CD4+ TCR repertoires from before mRNA vaccination with those from after it. Across the study, the median time from the second dose to post-vaccine sampling was 72 days (range 14 to 241).

As regards this clone: What this receptor recognizes is not known. Base qualities are not provided; no much larger clone lies one nucleotide away.

After around 10 days of culture, CD4+ T cells were isolated with the EasySep CD4+ T cell isolation kit. Participants received two doses of either the BNT162b2 or the mRNA-1273 mRNA SARS-CoV-2 vaccine. Healthy vaccine recipients had no prior SARS-CoV-2 infection, confirmed by negative nucleocapsid antibodies before and after vaccination. On days 3 and 7, half of the culture medium was replaced with fresh IL-2-containing medium. Each peptide stimulation condition was cultured in triplicate wells unless otherwise noted. Using Ficoll-Paque Plus gradient centrifugation, PBMC were separated from whole blood and then either used fresh or cryopreserved at -140C. The QIAamp micro DNA kit was used to extract genomic DNA from the cultured CD4+ T cells. The library was prepared using the immunoSEQ multiplex PCR assay. TCR beta CDR3 sequencing was performed on DNA from the cultured, isolated CD4+ T cells. Per the source publication's procedure: Non-productive TCR sequences were removed, reads were trimmed to the CDR3 region, and CDR3s of at least 7 amino acids were retained. The MANAFEST web app was used to pick out antigen-specific clonotypes by comparing their expansion in peptide wells with that in reference cultures. For clones to be considered positive, expansion at FDR<0.05 versus reference and all other wells, an odds ratio above 5, and a frequency above 0.1% in two replicate wells were required. A clonotype was called cross-reactive if it was significantly expanded both in SARS-CoV-2 spike wells and in at least one common cold coronavirus spike condition. Levenshtein distance calculated with the stringdist R package was used to assess CDR3 similarity, and unrooted trees were constructed with ape in R 3.6.1. TCRdb limited this immuneACCESS table to in-frame rearrangements with V and J called. A share of clones is missing; checked studies link under half to unresolved V genes, and the rest is unexplained. The V and J calls and the clone size are those of that table, but D and trimming were determined from the DNA. The sample data list about 66,000 clones, and roughly four fifths of these were observed just once. 2% to 3% of the sample is in the top ten clones.

From the cysteine up to the phenylalanine, the CDR3 has a length of 14 residues. Kept here is only the CDR3 DNA, which spans 42 bases and is read in frame from base 1. V ends up 4 bases short and J 3 bases short, with an unmatched junction base count of 5. Looking up the germline V gene yields CDR1 SGHRS and CDR2 YFSETQ. Study-wide conclusions, independent of this receptor: In healthy vaccine recipients, vaccine-induced clones were almost all SARS-CoV-2 mono-reactive, with only 1 of 255 being cross-reactive with common cold coronaviruses. Limitations of the study were the small number of convalescent patients and the absence of early post-infection timepoints. Both infection-induced and vaccine-induced clones contracted markedly at late post-vaccination timepoints, which is consistent with waning T cell responses.

Sequenced material: CD4+ T cells from PBMCs cultured without peptide, taken after COVID-19 vaccination. This clonotype originated in a human donor who received a COVID-19 vaccine. The chain employs TRBV5-1 and TRBJ2-5; TRBD1 fits 8 bases in the junction. At the DNA level, the sequence is TGCGCCAGCAGCATACCGACAGGGGAAGAGACCCAGTACTTC. Its protein reads: CASSIPTGEETQYF.